One and the same sample provided the 5 T cell receptor beta chains below, sequenced in a study of CD8 T cells in ankylosing spondylitis. MiXCR, applied by TCRdb to the 5' RACE reads, yields one record per CDR3 protein. Of about 190,000 distinct CDR3 sequences in the sample, under 15% were seen once. The sample taken for sequencing was blood, either unsorted or a sorted T cell fraction (not recorded which). The receptors come from a female donor with ankylosing spondylitis or in good health (not recorded which).

This clonotype was counted a few times. The chain couples TRBV24-1 to TRBJ2-5, with D uncertain. The germline gives CDR1 KGHDR, CDR2 SFDVKD. Trimming removed 3 bases at V and 6 bases at J, with 4 bases between. This CDR3 comprises 11 residues. The CDR3 nucleotides read TGTGCCACCAGTGATCGAAAGACCCAGTACTTC. Translated, it gives CATSDRKTQYF.

The V and J genes are TRBV20-1 and TRBJ2-7; D ambiguous. CDR1 DFQATT and CDR2 SNEGSKA come from the germline V gene (reference sequence). The CDR3 spans 12 residues. CDR3 coding DNA: TGCGCCTGCTCGGACCCGTCTCCCGAGCAGTACTTC. Protein product: CACSDPSPEQYF.

This clonotype was recorded at least ten times. This chain uses TRBV12-3 or TRBV12-4 with TRBJ1-5; D uncertain. The CDR3 length is 15 residues. With 5 bases removed from V and 8 bases from J, the gap between germline ends came to 19 bases. The CDR3 DNA reads TGTGCCAGCAGTCGAACCGCATGGGCTGGGGAGCCCCAGCATTTT. Residues: CASSRTAWAGEPQHF.

A few counts support this clonotype. The chain joins TRBV4-1 to TRBJ2-2, with unresolved D. Germline loops: CDR1 MGHRA, CDR2 YSYEKL. The CDR3 extends over 14 amino acids. The V end lost 0 bases, the J end lost 6 bases, and 8 bases lay between the germline ends. CDR3: CASSQDNIPGELFF. CDR3 nucleotides: TGCGCCAGCAGCCAAGATAATATCCCCGGGGAGCTGTTTTTT.

Comment on this clonotype: The conserved phenylalanine or tryptophan is not found at the CDR3 terminus, so this likely reflects a read error. This sequence joins TRBV7-2 and TRBJ2-1, with D possibly TRBD2 on 5 matching bases. The CDR3 is 14 residues long. The V and J ends lost 4 bases and 5 bases respectively, with 12 bases between them. The germline CDR1 and CDR2 sequences are SGHTA and FQGNSA. CDR3 DNA sequence: TGTGCCAGCAGCTATAGGACCGGGGACAATGAGCAGTTCATC. It is translated as CASSYRTGDNEQFI.